These T cell receptor beta chains were read from a single sample in a study of blood T cells in healthy people across ages. TCRdb ran MiXCR on the 5' RACE reads and lists one entry per CDR3 protein. This table has 1.5 million to 2 million distinct CDR3 sequences, 28% appearing once. Sequencing input: blood. Every receptor here comes from a woman under 40 in good health. Both conserved end residues are part of each CDR3. D genes are given only for firm matches. Size tells how often a clone was seen (once, few, many) or the class of an expanded clone, and some rows leave it out.

TRBV6-2/TRBV6-3	14	TRBJ2-1	TRBD2	many	TGTGCCAGCAGTTCGACTAGCGGGAGCAATGAGCAGTTCTTC	CASSSTSGSNEQFF
TRBV20-1	13	TRBJ1-2	TRBD1	many	TGCAGTGCTAGTGGACAGGGTGGCTATGGCTACACCTTC	CSASGQGGYGYTF
TRBV4-3	17	TRBJ2-1	NA	NA	TGCGCCAACAGCCAAGATCAGTTAGGGCGGCCCCCCAATGAGCAGTTCTTC	CANSQDQLGRPPNEQFF
TRBV7-9	14	TRBJ2-7	TRBD1	few	TGTGCCAGCAGCCCCAGGGGGACACCGTACGAGCAGTACTTC	CASSPRGTPYEQYF
TRBV4-3	13	TRBJ2-1	NA	few	TGCGCCAGCAGCCTCGGAGGGCCCTGGGAGCAGTTCTTC	CASSLGGPWEQFF
TRBV7-3	14	TRBJ2-1	NA	many	TGTGCCAGCAGCTCCGCAGGGAACTACAATGAGCAGTTCTTC	CASSSAGNYNEQFF
TRBV5-1	16	TRBJ2-3	NA	NA	TGCGCCAGCAGTCGCTCCGGGGCGGGGATCACAGATACGCAGTATTTT	CASSRSGAGITDTQYF
TRBV12-3/TRBV12-4	17	TRBJ1-1	TRBD1	NA	TGTGCCACCTACTTTAGGGGTCAGGGGGCGATTTGGACTGAAGCTTTCTTT	CATYFRGQGAIWTEAFF
TRBV9	16	TRBJ2-1	TRBD2	few	TGTGCCAGCAGCGTATACCCTAGCGGGGGATACAATGAGCAGTTCTTC	CASSVYPSGGYNEQFF
TRBV4-1	15	TRBJ2-1	NA	many	TGCGCCAGCAGCCAAGATGAGGACTCCTACAATGAGCAGTTCTTC	CASSQDEDSYNEQFF
TRBV5-1	14	TRBJ2-3	TRBD2	NA	TGCGCCAGCACCTGGACTAGCAGCACAGATACGCAGTATTTT	CASTWTSSTDTQYF
TRBV6-5	15	TRBJ2-4	TRBD2	many	TGTGCCAGCAGGAGACTAGCGGGAGCCAAAAACATTCAGTACTTC	CASRRLAGAKNIQYF
TRBV7-6	13	TRBJ2-4	NA	many	TGTGCCAGCAGCTTAGAAGTTGGGAACATTCAGTACTTC	CASSLEVGNIQYF
TRBV7-8	15	TRBJ2-2	NA	few	TGTGCCAGCAGCTCTCGGACTGACTACACCGGGGAGCTGTTTTTT	CASSSRTDYTGELFF
TRBV3-1	19	TRBJ2-6	TRBD1	once	TGTGCCAGCAGCCCTTACGGACAGGGGCTACTCTCTGGGGCCAACGTCCTGACTTTC	CASSPYGQGLLSGANVLTF
TRBV18	15	TRBJ2-3	NA	few	TGTGCCAGCTCACCGTATTCGGGCCAACAAGATACGCAGTATTTT	CASSPYSGQQDTQYF
TRBV20-1	14	TRBJ2-1	TRBD1	few	TGCAGTGCGCCCCGGGACAGGGAAGGTGGTGAGCAGTTCTTC	CSAPRDREGGEQFF
TRBV5-1	15	TRBJ2-1	TRBD2	few	TGCGCCAGCAGCTCGATTCCGGGGGGGCTGAATGAGCAGTTCTTC	CASSSIPGGLNEQFF
TRBV11-2	14	TRBJ2-1	TRBD2	NA	TGTGCCAGCAGCTTACGGACTAGCGGGGATGAGCAGTTCTTC	CASSLRTSGDEQFF
TRBV15	16	TRBJ1-5	NA	few	TGTGCCACCAGCCCCCCGGGTGCGGGGGGATATCAGCCCCAGCATTTT	CATSPPGAGGYQPQHF
TRBV29-1	15	TRBJ2-7	NA	NA	TGCAGCGTCCCCGGGGCGGGTGCTAGCTCCTACGAGCAGTACTTC	CSVPGAGASSYEQYF
TRBV29-1	12	TRBJ2-7	TRBD1	NA	TGCAGCGCCGGACAGGGCCGCTACGAGCAGTACTTC	CSAGQGRYEQYF
TRBV3-1	15	TRBJ2-7	NA	NA	TGTGCCAGCAGCCAAGATCTGGGGACCAGGTCCGAGCAGTACTTC	CASSQDLGTRSEQYF
TRBV5-5	16	TRBJ2-7	TRBD1	NA	TGTGCCAGCAGATTCGAACTCGGGACAGCGTCCTACGAGCAGTACTTC	CASRFELGTASYEQYF
TRBV29-1	14	TRBJ2-1	NA	NA	TGCAGCGGGCATAGAGGGGGGACCTACAATGAGCAGTTCTTC	CSGHRGGTYNEQFF
TRBV20-1	14	TRBJ1-1	TRBD1	NA	TGCAGTGCTAGATTCCCGACAGGGCGAACTGAAGCTTTCTTT	CSARFPTGRTEAFF
TRBV5-6	13	TRBJ1-1	NA	NA	TGTGCCAGCAGCTTGCCCGGGGACGTGTCAGCTTTCTTT	CASSLPGDVSAFF
TRBV9	13	TRBJ2-1	TRBD2	NA	TGTGCCAGCACCGGGACTAGGAACAATGAGCAGTTCTTC	CASTGTRNNEQFF
TRBV5-1	15	TRBJ1-2	NA	NA	TGCGCCAGCAGCTTTGGTTCAGTTACGCGCTATGGCTACACCTTC	CASSFGSVTRYGYTF